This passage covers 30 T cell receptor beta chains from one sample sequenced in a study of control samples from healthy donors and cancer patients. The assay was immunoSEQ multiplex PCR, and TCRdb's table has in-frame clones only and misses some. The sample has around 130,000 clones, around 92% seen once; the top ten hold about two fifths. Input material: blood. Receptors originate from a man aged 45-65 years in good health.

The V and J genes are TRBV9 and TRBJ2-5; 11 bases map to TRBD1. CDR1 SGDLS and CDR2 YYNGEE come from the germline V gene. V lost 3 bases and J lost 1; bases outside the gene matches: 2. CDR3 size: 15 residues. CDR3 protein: CASSAGQGVQETQYF. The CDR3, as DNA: TGTGCCAGCAGCGCGGGACAGGGGGTCCAAGAGACCCAGTACTTC.

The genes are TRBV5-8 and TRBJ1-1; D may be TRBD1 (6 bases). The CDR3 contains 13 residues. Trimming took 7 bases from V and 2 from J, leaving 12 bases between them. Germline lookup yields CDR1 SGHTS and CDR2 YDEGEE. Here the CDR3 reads CASPAGDNTEAFF. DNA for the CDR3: TGTGCCAGCCCGGCAGGGGATAACACTGAAGCTTTCTTT. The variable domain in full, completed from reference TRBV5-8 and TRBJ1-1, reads EAGVTQSPTHLIKTRGQQATLRCSPISGHTSVYWYQQALGLGLQFLLWYDEGEERNRGNFPPRFSGRQFPNYSSELNVNALELEDSALYLCASPAGDNTEAFFGQGTRLTVV.

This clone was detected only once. CDR3 sequence reads: CASSWGIGAGMNTEAFF. The CDR3, as DNA: TGTGCCAGCAGCTGGGGGATCGGGGCAGGTATGAACACTGAAGCTTTCTTT. The chain recombines TRBV5-5 with TRBJ1-1, with D possibly being TRBD1 (5 bases). From germline, CDR1 is SGHKS and CDR2 YYEKEE (reference sequence). The CDR3 length is 17 residues. Deletions cut 3 bases from V and 0 bases from J, with 18 bases between.

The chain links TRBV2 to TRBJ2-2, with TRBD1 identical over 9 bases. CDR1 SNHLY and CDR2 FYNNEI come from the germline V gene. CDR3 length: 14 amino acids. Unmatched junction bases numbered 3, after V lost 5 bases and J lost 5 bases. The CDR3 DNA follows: TGTGCCAGCAGTAGTGACAGGGGGACCGGGGAGCTGTTTTTT. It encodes CASSSDRGTGELFF.

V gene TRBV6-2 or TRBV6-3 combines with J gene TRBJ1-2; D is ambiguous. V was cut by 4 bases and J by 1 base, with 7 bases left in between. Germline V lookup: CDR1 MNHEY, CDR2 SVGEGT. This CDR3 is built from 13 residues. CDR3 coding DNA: TGTGCCAGCAGTTCCAGACTTAACTATGGCTACACCTTC. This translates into CASSSRLNYGYTF.

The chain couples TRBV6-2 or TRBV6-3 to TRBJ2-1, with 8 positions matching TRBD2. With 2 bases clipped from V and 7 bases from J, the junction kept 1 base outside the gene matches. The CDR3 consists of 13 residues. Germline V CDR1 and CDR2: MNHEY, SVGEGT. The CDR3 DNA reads TGTGCCAGCAGTTACGCGGGGGGTAATGAGCAGTTCTTC. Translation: CASSYAGGNEQFF.

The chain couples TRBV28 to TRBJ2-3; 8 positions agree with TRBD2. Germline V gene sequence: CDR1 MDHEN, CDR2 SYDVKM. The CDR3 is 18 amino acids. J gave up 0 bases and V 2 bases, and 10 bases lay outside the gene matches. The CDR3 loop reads CASSLRVGGAPSTDTQYF. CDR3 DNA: TGTGCCAGCAGTTTAAGGGTCGGGGGGGCACCTAGCACAGATACGCAGTATTTT.

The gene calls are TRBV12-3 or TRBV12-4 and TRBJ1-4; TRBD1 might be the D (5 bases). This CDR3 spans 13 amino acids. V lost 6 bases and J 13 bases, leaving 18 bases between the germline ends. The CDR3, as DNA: TGTGCCAGCAGGCCCGGAAGGCAGGGAAGACTGTTTTTT. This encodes CASRPGRQGRLFF.

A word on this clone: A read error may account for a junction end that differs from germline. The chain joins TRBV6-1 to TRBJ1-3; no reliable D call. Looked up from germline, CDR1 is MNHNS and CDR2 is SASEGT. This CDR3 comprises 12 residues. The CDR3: CASREAGNTIYF. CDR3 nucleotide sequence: TGTGCCAGCAGGGAAGCTGGAAACACCATATATTTT.

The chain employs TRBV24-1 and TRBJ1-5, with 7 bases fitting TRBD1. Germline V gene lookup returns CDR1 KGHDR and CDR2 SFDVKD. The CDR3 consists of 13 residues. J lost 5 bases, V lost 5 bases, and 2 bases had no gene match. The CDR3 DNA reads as TGTGCCACCAGTGCAGGGGGGCATCAGCCCCAGCATTTT. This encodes CATSAGGHQPQHF.

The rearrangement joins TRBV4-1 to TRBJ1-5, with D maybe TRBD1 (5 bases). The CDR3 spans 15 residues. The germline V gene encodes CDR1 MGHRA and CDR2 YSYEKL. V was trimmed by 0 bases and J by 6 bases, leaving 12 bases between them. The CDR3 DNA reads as TGCGCCAGCAGCCAAGATGTGGGGCGAAGTCAGCCCCAGCATTTT. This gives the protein CASSQDVGRSQPQHF.

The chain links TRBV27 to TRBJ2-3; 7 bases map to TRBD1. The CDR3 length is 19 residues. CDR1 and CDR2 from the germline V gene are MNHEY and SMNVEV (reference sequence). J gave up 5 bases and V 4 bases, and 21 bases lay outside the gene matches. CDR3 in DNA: TGTGCCAGCAGTTCCCACCGTCTAAGACAGGGACGGGCGGTAGATACGCAGTATTTT. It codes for CASSSHRLRQGRAVDTQYF.

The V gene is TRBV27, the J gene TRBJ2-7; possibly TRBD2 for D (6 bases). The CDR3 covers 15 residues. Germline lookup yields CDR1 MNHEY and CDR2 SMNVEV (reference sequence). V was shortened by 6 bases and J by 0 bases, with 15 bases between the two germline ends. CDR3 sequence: CASRYLGTGSYEQYF. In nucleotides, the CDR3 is TGTGCCAGCAGGTACCTAGGGACTGGCTCCTACGAGCAGTACTTC.

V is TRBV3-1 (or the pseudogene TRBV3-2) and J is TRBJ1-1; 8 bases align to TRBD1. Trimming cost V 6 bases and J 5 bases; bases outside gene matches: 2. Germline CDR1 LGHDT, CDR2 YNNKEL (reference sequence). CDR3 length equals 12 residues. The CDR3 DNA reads TGTGCCAGCAGGACAGGGGATACTGAAGCTTTCTTT. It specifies CASRTGDTEAFF.

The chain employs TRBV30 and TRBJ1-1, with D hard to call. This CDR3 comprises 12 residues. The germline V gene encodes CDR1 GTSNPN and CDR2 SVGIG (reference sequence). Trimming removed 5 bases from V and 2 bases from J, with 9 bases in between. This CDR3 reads CAWDPGNTEAFF. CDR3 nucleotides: TGTGCCTGGGACCCCGGAAACACTGAAGCTTTCTTT.

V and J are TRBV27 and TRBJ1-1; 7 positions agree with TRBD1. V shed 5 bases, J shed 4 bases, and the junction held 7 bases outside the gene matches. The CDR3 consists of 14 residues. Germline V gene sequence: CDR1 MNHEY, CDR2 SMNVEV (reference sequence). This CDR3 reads CASSLQGVGTEAFF. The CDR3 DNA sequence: TGTGCCAGCAGTCTCCAGGGGGTAGGCACTGAAGCTTTCTTT.

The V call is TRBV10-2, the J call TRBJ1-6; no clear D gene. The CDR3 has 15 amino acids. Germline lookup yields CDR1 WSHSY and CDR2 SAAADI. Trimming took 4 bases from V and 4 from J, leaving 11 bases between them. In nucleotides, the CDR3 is TGCGCCAGCAGTGCTCAGGCCAAGTATAATTCACCCCTCCACTTT. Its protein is CASSAQAKYNSPLHF.

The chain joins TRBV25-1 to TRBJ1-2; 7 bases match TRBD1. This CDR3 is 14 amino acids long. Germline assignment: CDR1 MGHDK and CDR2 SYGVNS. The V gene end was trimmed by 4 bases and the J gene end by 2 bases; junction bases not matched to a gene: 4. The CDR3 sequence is CASSGTGRNYGYTF. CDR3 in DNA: TGTGCCAGCAGTGGGACAGGTCGAAACTATGGCTACACCTTC.

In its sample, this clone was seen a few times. CDR3 DNA: TGTGCCAGCAGCTCGCACCGGGACAGGGTACTCTATGGCTACACCTTC. Translation: CASSSHRDRVLYGYTF. The chain has TRBV7-6 and TRBJ1-2, with 9 positions matching TRBD1. The CDR3 is made up of 16 amino acids. V trimming: 4 bases; J trimming: 4 bases; junction bases outside the gene matches: 10. Per germline, CDR1 SGHVS and CDR2 FNYEAQ.

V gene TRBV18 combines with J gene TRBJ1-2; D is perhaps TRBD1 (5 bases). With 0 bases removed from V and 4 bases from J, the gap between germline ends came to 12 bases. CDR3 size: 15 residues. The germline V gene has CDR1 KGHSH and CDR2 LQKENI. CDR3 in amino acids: CASSPPVAGFYGYTF. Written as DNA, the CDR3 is TGTGCCAGCTCACCACCGGTCGCAGGGTTCTATGGCTACACCTTC. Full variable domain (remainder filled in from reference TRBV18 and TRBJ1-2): NAGVMQNPRHLVRRRGQEARLRCSPMKGHSHVYWYRQLPEEGLKFMVYLQKENIIDESGMPKERFSAEFPKEGPSILRIQQVVRGDSAAYFCASSPPVAGFYGYTFGSGTRLTVV.

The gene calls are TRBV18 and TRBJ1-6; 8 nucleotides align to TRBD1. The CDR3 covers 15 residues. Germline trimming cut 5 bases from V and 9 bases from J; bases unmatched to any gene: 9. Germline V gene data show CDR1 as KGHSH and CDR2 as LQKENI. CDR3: CASSAMTGDSSPLHF. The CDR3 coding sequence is TGTGCCAGCTCAGCTATGACAGGGGATAGTTCACCCCTCCACTTT.

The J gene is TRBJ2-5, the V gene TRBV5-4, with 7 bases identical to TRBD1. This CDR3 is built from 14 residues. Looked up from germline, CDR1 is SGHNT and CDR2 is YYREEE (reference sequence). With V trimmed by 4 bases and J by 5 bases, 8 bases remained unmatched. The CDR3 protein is CASSISGTEETQYF. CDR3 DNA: TGTGCCAGCAGCATCTCCGGGACAGAGGAGACCCAGTACTTC.

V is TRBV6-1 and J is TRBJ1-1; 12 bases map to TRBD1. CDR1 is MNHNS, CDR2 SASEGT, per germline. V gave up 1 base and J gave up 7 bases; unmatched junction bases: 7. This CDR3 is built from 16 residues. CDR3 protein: CASSEDRDRGPGEAFF. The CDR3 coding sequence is TGTGCCAGCAGTGAAGACCGGGACAGGGGGCCGGGTGAAGCTTTCTTT.

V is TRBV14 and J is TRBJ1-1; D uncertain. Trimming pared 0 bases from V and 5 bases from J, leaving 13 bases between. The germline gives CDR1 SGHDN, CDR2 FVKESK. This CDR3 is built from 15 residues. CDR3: CASSQELEGWTEAFF. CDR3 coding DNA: TGTGCCAGCAGCCAAGAATTGGAGGGATGGACTGAAGCTTTCTTT.

In DNA form, the CDR3 reads TGTGCCAGCAGAAGGGGGATCCAAGAGACCCAGTACTTC. It yields the protein CASRRGIQETQYF. The chain employs TRBV12-3 or TRBV12-4 and TRBJ2-5; D perhaps matches TRBD1 (6 bases). The CDR3 spans 13 residues. V was clipped by 6 bases and J by 1 base, with 9 bases between them.

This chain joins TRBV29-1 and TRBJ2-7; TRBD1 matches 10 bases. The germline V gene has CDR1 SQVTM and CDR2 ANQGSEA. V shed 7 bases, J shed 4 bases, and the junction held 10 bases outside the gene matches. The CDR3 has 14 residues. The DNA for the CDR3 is TGCAGCGCTGGGCCCGGGACAGGGGTGTACGAGCAGTACTTC. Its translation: CSAGPGTGVYEQYF.

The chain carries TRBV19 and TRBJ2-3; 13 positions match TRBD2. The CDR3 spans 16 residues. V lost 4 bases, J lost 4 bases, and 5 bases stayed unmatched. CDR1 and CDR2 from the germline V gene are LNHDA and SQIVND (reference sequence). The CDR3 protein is CASSRGLAGMADTQYF. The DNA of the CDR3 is TGTGCCAGTAGTAGGGGACTAGCGGGGATGGCAGATACGCAGTATTTT.

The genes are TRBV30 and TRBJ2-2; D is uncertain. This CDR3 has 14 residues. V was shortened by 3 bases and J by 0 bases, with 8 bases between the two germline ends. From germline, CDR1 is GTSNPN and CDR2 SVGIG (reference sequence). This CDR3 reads CAWRATANTGELFF. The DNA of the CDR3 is TGTGCCTGGAGAGCTACAGCGAACACCGGGGAGCTGTTTTTT. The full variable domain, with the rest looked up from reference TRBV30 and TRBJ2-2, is SQTIHQWPATLVQPVGSPLSLECTVEGTSNPNLYWYRQAAGRGLQLLFYSVGIGQISSEVPQNLSASRPQDRQFILSSKKLLLSDSGFYLCAWRATANTGELFFGEGSRLTVL.

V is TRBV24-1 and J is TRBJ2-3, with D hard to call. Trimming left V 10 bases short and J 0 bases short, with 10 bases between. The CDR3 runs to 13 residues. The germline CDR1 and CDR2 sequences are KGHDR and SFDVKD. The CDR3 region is CATGHESTDTQYF. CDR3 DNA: TGTGCCACGGGCCATGAGAGCACAGATACGCAGTATTTT.

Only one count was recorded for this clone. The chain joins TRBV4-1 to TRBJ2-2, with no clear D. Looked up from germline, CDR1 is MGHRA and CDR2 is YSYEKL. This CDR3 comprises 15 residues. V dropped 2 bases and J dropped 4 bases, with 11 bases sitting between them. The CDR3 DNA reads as TGCGCCAGCAGCCAACCCTCACTTATCACCGGGGAGCTGTTTTTT. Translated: CASSQPSLITGELFF.